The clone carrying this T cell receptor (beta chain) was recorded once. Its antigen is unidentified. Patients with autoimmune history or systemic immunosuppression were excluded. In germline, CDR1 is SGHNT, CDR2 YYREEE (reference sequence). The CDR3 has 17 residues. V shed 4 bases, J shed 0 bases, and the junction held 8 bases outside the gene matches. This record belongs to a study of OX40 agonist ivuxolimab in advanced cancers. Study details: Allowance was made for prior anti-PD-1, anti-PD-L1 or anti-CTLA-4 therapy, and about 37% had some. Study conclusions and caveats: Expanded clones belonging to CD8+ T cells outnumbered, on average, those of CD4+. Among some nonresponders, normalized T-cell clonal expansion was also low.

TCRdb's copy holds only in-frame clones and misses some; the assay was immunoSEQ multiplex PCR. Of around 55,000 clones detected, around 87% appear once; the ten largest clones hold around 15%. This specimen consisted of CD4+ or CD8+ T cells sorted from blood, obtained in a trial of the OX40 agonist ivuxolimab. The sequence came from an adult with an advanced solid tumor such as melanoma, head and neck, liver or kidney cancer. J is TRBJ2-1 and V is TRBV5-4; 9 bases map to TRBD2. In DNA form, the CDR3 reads TGTGCCAGCAGCCGCGGGGGGGGCCGGAGCTCCTACAATGAGCAGTTCTTC. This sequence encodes CASSRGGGRSSYNEQFF.